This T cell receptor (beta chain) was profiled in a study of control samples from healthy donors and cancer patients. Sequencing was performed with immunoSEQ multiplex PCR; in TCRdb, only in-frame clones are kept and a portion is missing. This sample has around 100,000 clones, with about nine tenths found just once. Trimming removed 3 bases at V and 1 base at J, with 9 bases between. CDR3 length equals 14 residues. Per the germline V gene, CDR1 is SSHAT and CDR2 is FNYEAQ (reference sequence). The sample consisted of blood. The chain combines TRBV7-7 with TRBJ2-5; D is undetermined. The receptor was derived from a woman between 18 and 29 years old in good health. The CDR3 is CASSFESGQETQYF. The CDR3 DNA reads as TGTGCCAGCAGCTTTGAGTCCGGCCAAGAGACCCAGTACTTC.